These T cell receptor beta chains were read from a single sample in a study of T cells in Graves' hyperthyroidism and ophthalmopathy. TCRdb redid the calling of the multiplex PCR reads with MiXCR, one entry per CDR3 protein. This repertoire shows 400,000 to 450,000 distinct CDR3 sequences, 14% to 15% found once; its top ten account for about 13%. Input material: blood. The receptors stem from a man between 18 and 35 years old with Graves' ophthalmopathy. The CDR3 runs from the conserved cysteine through the conserved F or W. A D gene is named only where the DNA matches it firmly. Clone size is given for some rows only: seen once, a few or many times, or a class if the clone is expanded.

cdr3_length d_call j_call v_call clone_size cdr3_aa cdr3_nt
14 - TRBJ2-7 TRBV11-3 many CASSLGPGPYEQYF TGTGCCAGCAGCTTAGGGCCGGGGCCCTACGAGCAGTACTTC
14 - TRBJ2-7 TRBV11-2 many CASSSFGGGYEQYF TGTGCCAGCAGCTCATTTGGTGGGGGCTACGAGCAGTACTTC
13 - TRBJ2-1 TRBV5-1 few CASSRQTYNEQFF TGCGCCAGCAGCAGACAAACCTACAATGAGCAGTTCTTC
14 TRBD1 TRBJ1-5 TRBV10-1 - CASVDRAEGQPQHF TGCGCCAGCGTAGACAGGGCTGAGGGCCAGCCCCAGCATTTT
15 TRBD2 TRBJ2-1 TRBV5-1 many CASSMGGGRRGEQFF TGCGCCAGCAGCATGGGAGGCGGGAGGAGAGGAGAGCAGTTCTTC
14 - TRBJ2-7 TRBV5-1 many CASSLATGWYEQYF TGCGCCAGCAGCTTGGCGACGGGCTGGTACGAGCAGTACTTC
14 - TRBJ1-2 TRBV3-1 many CASSRQGSTYGYTF TGTGCCAGCAGCCGGCAGGGCTCGACCTATGGCTACACCTTC
16 TRBD2 TRBJ2-5 TRBV10-3 - CAISEPGLAVVGTQYF TGTGCCATCAGTGAGCCGGGACTAGCAGTGGTAGGGACCCAGTACTTC
15 TRBD1 TRBJ1-4 TRBV18 many CASSNRQGRGEKLFF TGTGCCAGCTCAAACCGACAGGGGCGAGGTGAAAAACTGTTTTTT
15 TRBD1 TRBJ1-5 TRBV6-1 many CASRATGTGNQPQHF TGTGCCAGCAGGGCAACCGGGACAGGCAATCAGCCCCAGCATTTT
15 TRBD2 TRBJ2-2 TRBV19 - CARASPGGHTGELFF TGTGCCAGGGCCTCACCGGGAGGGCATACCGGGGAGCTGTTTTTT
15 - TRBJ2-2 TRBV20-1 many CSAVGWRRETGELFF TGCAGTGCTGTGGGGTGGCGGAGGGAAACCGGGGAGCTGTTTTTT
16 - TRBJ2-2 TRBV20-1 few CSASGVWAANTGELFF TGCAGTGCTAGTGGGGTGTGGGCTGCGAACACCGGGGAGCTGTTTTTT
13 - TRBJ2-3 TRBV13 many CASSPGITDTQYF TGTGCCAGCAGCCCAGGGATCACAGATACGCAGTATTTT
15 - TRBJ1-1 TRBV19 few CASSGRRRGATEAFF TGTGCCAGTAGTGGCCGAAGACGCGGGGCCACTGAAGCTTTCTTT
12 - TRBJ2-5 TRBV24-1 many CATKGQQETQYF TGTGCCACCAAAGGACAGCAAGAGACCCAGTACTTC
15 - TRBJ1-3 TRBV5-1 - CASSLAGVSGNTIYF TGCGCCAGCAGCTTGGCCGGGGTCTCTGGAAACACCATATATTTT
12 - TRBJ2-7 TRBV19 few CASGYTGNEQYF TGTGCCAGTGGATACACAGGGAACGAGCAGTACTTC
15 - TRBJ2-2 TRBV11-2 many CASSLRPTPTGELFF TGTGCCAGCAGCCTCCGTCCTACCCCCACCGGGGAGCTGTTTTTT
14 - TRBJ2-1 TRBV11-3 many CASSSLGILNEQFF TGTGCCAGCAGCTCACTAGGGATCCTCAATGAGCAGTTCTTC
15 - TRBJ2-3 TRBV5-8 few CASSLGMRRTDTQYF TGTGCCAGCAGCTTGGGGATGCGGAGGACAGATACGCAGTATTTT
13 - TRBJ1-2 TRBV24-1 many CATSDKGWSGYTF TGTGCCACCAGTGATAAGGGGTGGAGTGGCTACACCTTC
14 - TRBJ2-5 TRBV12-5 many CASDPRDKGETQYF TGTGCTAGTGACCCGAGGGATAAGGGGGAGACCCAGTACTTC
17 - TRBJ2-1 TRBV12-3/TRBV12-4 many CASSLISAVASYNEQFF TGTGCCAGCAGTTTAATCTCAGCGGTTGCTTCCTACAATGAGCAGTTCTTC
13 TRBD1 TRBJ1-2 TRBV20-1 many CSAPGGQDVRYTF TGCAGTGCTCCCGGGGGACAGGATGTCCGCTACACCTTC
14 - TRBJ1-1 TRBV18 many CASSPGGANTEAFF TGTGCCAGCTCACCAGGAGGGGCCAACACTGAAGCTTTCTTT
13 - TRBJ1-2 TRBV29-1 many CSVDSQRSYGYTF TGCAGCGTTGATTCACAGCGTTCCTATGGCTACACCTTC
18 - TRBJ1-1 TRBV6-5 - CASSYSLNGGRGNTEAFF TGTGCCAGCAGTTACTCGCTCAATGGGGGCCGCGGGAACACTGAAGCTTTCTTT
15 TRBD2 TRBJ2-7 TRBV5-1 few CASSLVSGSPGEQYF TGCGCCAGCAGCTTGGTTAGCGGGAGTCCCGGGGAGCAGTACTTC
13 - TRBJ2-1 TRBV12-5 many CASGPPLYNEQFF TGTGCTAGTGGTCCGCCCCTCTACAATGAGCAGTTCTTC
19 - TRBJ1-6 TRBV11-2 many CASSEHGGQRSSYNSPLHF TGTGCCAGCAGCGAACACGGAGGGCAGAGAAGCTCCTATAATTCACCCCTCCACTTT
14 - TRBJ1-4 TRBV6-1 many CASSEVVELGKLFF TGTGCCAGCAGTGAGGTCGTGGAATTGGGAAAACTGTTTTTT
17 TRBD2 TRBJ2-5 TRBV3-1 few CASSLSPGWRGGETQYF TGTGCCAGCAGCCTATCTCCTGGGTGGCGGGGGGGAGAGACCCAGTACTTC
14 - TRBJ2-1 TRBV6-1 many CASIGRGWSNEQFF TGTGCCAGCATCGGGAGAGGTTGGAGCAATGAGCAGTTCTTC
16 TRBD1 TRBJ2-7 TRBV4-2 few CASSPSPGQGRYEQYF TGTGCCAGCAGCCCAAGCCCCGGACAGGGGAGATACGAGCAGTACTTC
10 - TRBJ2-7 TRBV20-1 once CSADQNEQYF TGCAGTGCTGACCAGAACGAGCAGTACTTC
12 - TRBJ1-1 TRBV20-1 - CSALMVNTEAFF TGCAGTGCTTTAATGGTGAACACTGAAGCTTTCTTT
14 - TRBJ2-7 TRBV18 many CASSPMGEPYEQYF TGTGCCAGCTCACCTATGGGGGAGCCCTACGAGCAGTACTTC
15 - TRBJ2-7 TRBV3-1 many CASSQEWQGNYEQYF TGTGCCAGCAGCCAAGAGTGGCAGGGGAATTACGAGCAGTACTTC
13 - TRBJ2-2 TRBV29-1 few CSVLTGRAGELFF TGCAGCGTGCTGACAGGGAGGGCCGGGGAGCTGTTTTTT
11 - TRBJ2-7 TRBV20-1 - CSAPSGQSQYF TGCAGTGCCCCCTCCGGGCAGAGTCAGTACTTC
14 - TRBJ2-5 TRBV11-2 many CASSLGQGWETQYF TGTGCCAGCAGCTTAGGGCAGGGGTGGGAGACCCAGTACTTC
14 TRBD1 TRBJ1-1 TRBV7-8 many CASRKTGGGLEAFF TGTGCCAGCAGAAAGACAGGGGGCGGGTTAGAAGCTTTCTTT
14 - TRBJ1-2 TRBV3-1 many CASSQDRRGKVITF TGTGCCAGCAGCCAAGATCGCAGGGGTAAGGTGATCACCTTC
15 - TRBJ1-1 TRBV9 many CASSARPGGNTEAFF TGTGCCAGCAGCGCCCGTCCAGGTGGGAACACTGAAGCTTTCTTT